Listed below are T cell receptor beta chains from one sample, sequenced in a study. In TCRdb, the multiplex PCR reads were re-called with MiXCR into one record per CDR3 protein. Of about 690 distinct CDR3 sequences listed, about 9.5% are singletons. The sample consisted of Tregs sorted from blood. The source is a female donor with breast cancer. CDR3s include the opening cysteine and the closing phenylalanine or tryptophan. A D gene is named only where the DNA matches it firmly. Clone size, where shown, is once, few, many, or a class for clones that have expanded.

j_call,clone_size,d_call,v_call,cdr3_aa,cdr3_nt
TRBJ1-2,large,.,TRBV12-3/TRBV12-4,CASSSTGFYGYTF,TGTGCCAGCAGCTCTACAGGGTTCTATGGCTACACCTTC
TRBJ1-2,.,.,TRBV12-3/TRBV12-4,CASSLIPTYGYTF,TGTGCCAGCAGTTTAATACCGACCTATGGCTACACCTTC
TRBJ1-2,large,.,TRBV12-3/TRBV12-4,CASSSTASPNYGYTF,TGTGCCAGCAGTTCGACGGCGTCCCCAAACTATGGCTACACCTTC
TRBJ1-2,.,.,TRBV12-3/TRBV12-4,CASSSLQLTGYTF,TGTGCCAGCAGCTCACTTCAGCTGACGGGCTACACCTTC
TRBJ1-2,large,TRBD1,TRBV12-3/TRBV12-4,CASRKTGTEAGYTF,TGTGCCAGCAGAAAGACCGGGACAGAGGCTGGCTACACCTTC